These T cell receptor beta chains were read from a single sample in a study of cytomegalovirus exposure and HLA in healthy donors. TCRdb keeps only in-frame clones here, not all; method: immunoSEQ multiplex PCR. The table counts around 110,000 clones; more than 3.5% lies in the top ten. The sequenced sample was PBMCs. The receptors stem from a man between 25 and 39 years old in good health and CMV-seronegative. CDR3s include the opening cysteine and the closing phenylalanine or tryptophan. Each record gives: J gene, D gene, V gene, CDR3 DNA, CDR3 protein. D genes are given only for firm matches.

>TRBJ2-3|NA|TRBV5-1
TGCGCCAGCAGCGTTGGGCAGGACGGAGGGACGCAGTATTTT
CASSVGQDGGTQYF
>TRBJ2-7|NA|TRBV20-1
TGCAGCGCTAGAGATATAAACGAGCAGTACTTC
CSARDINEQYF
>TRBJ2-7|TRBD2|TRBV6-6
TGTGCCAGCAGTTATGGCGGGGGGGCCTACGAGCAGTACTTC
CASSYGGGAYEQYF
>TRBJ2-7|TRBD1|TRBV6-6
TGTGCCAGCAGTTACTCCGCGGACAGGGCATCCTACGAGCAGTACTTC
CASSYSADRASYEQYF
>TRBJ2-7|NA|TRBV6-5
TGTGCCAGCAGTTACGGGCAGGGAAGCTACGAGCAGTACTTC
CASSYGQGSYEQYF
>TRBJ1-5|NA|TRBV2
TGTGCCAGCAGTGAAATCGGGACAAGACAGAGCATAAGCAATCAGCCCCAGCATTTT
CASSEIGTRQSISNQPQHF
>TRBJ2-2|NA|TRBV19
TGTGCCAGTAGTATAGGTCTGAGGGTCCCTGAGCTGTTTTTT
CASSIGLRVPELFF
>TRBJ2-2|TRBD2|TRBV7-9
TGTGCCAGCAGGCGGAGGGAGGGTAACACCGGGGAGCTGTTTTTT
CASRRREGNTGELFF
>TRBJ2-1|NA|TRBV19
TGTGCCAGTAGTCTAACCTCAGGGGTAACCTACAATGAGCAGTTCTTC
CASSLTSGVTYNEQFF
>TRBJ1-5|TRBD1|TRBV5-5
TGTGCCAGCAGCTTGGTCGAGGGGGCGGGACAGCCCCAGCATTTT
CASSLVEGAGQPQHF
>TRBJ1-1|NA|TRBV6-5
TGTGCCAGCAGTCGGGAGCCCATGAACACTGAAGCTTTCTTT
CASSREPMNTEAFF
>TRBJ1-1|NA|TRBV10-3
TGTGCCATCAGGGGCACTACGGGGAGCACTGAAGCTTTCTTT
CAIRGTTGSTEAFF
>TRBJ1-1|TRBD1|TRBV7-9
TGTGCCAGCAGCTCTTCCGGGACAGGTGAAGCTTTCTTT
CASSSSGTGEAFF
>TRBJ2-1|NA|TRBV28
TGTGCCAGCAGTTTACCATTCCGCGGGTCGACCCGGTACAATGAGCAGTTCTTC
CASSLPFRGSTRYNEQFF
>TRBJ1-6|NA|TRBV9
TGTGCCAGCAGCACTTCAGGAAATTCACCCCTCCACTTT
CASSTSGNSPLHF
>TRBJ2-4|NA|TRBV28
TGTGCCAGCAGTGACAGGCTAGCCAAAAACATTCAGTACTTC
CASSDRLAKNIQYF
>TRBJ2-1|NA|TRBV2
TGTGCCAGCACCCCAGGGGATAGGGGCAATGAGCAGTTCTTC
CASTPGDRGNEQFF
>TRBJ2-7|NA|TRBV21-1
TGTGCCAGCAGCAAACGGGACAATCCCAAGTCCCACGAGCAGTACTTC
CASSKRDNPKSHEQYF
>TRBJ1-3|NA|TRBV5-1
TGCGCCAGCAGCCCTCTACCGACAGGACGCTCTGGAAACACCATATATTTT
CASSPLPTGRSGNTIYF
>TRBJ1-3|TRBD1|TRBV5-4
TGTGCCAGCAGCTTGGGGACAGGCTCTGGAAACACCATATATTTT
CASSLGTGSGNTIYF
>TRBJ2-7|NA|TRBV30
TGTGCCTGGAGTCGGGGGGCCTCTTCCTACGAGCAGTACTTC
CAWSRGASSYEQYF
>TRBJ2-1|TRBD2|TRBV7-9
TGTGCCAGCAGCTCCTCCCAGACTAGCGGGTCCCACGAGATCTTC
CASSSSQTSGSHEIF
>TRBJ2-5|NA|TRBV2
TGTGCCAGCAGCTATTCCGAAGAGACCCAGTACTTC
CASSYSEETQYF
>TRBJ1-6|TRBD1|TRBV7-2
TGTGCCAGCAGCTTAGCGGGGGCCAGGGGGGATTCACCCCTCCACTTT
CASSLAGARGDSPLHF
>TRBJ2-2|NA|TRBV4-3
TGCGCCAGCAGCCAAGAAGGACTGCCCGGGGAGCTGTTTTTT
CASSQEGLPGELFF
>TRBJ2-4|NA|TRBV21-1
TGTGCCAGCAGCAAAGGGGGCTGGCTCGCCAAAAACATTCAGTACTTC
CASSKGGWLAKNIQYF
>TRBJ1-1|NA|TRBV5-4
TGTGCCAGCACCTTCTCCGACACTGAAGCTTTCTTT
CASTFSDTEAFF
>TRBJ2-2|TRBD2|TRBV15
TGTGCCACCAGCAGAGAGACTGTGACTAGCGGAATCGGGGAGCTGTTTTTT
CATSRETVTSGIGELFF
>TRBJ2-7|NA|TRBV5-5
TGTGCCAGCAGCTTTTCGAGCGTGGCCTACGAGCAGTACTTC
CASSFSSVAYEQYF
>TRBJ1-2|NA|TRBV6-5
TGTGCCAGCAGTTACTCGCCAGCTAACTATGGCTACACCTTC
CASSYSPANYGYTF
>TRBJ1-2|NA|TRBV7-3
TGTGCCAGCAGCTCCCAAGCGGGTCCTAACTATGGCTACACCTTC
CASSSQAGPNYGYTF
>TRBJ2-7|TRBD1|TRBV6-5
TGTGCCGTCAAGCCCGGGACAGGGACCCCCTACGAGCAGTACTTC
CAVKPGTGTPYEQYF
>TRBJ1-1|NA|TRBV15
TGTGCCACCAGCAGAGACGCTTCACCGGGAGAAGCTTTCTTT
CATSRDASPGEAFF
>TRBJ2-2|NA|TRBV7-8
TGTGCCAGCAGCTTGTGGACAGCGAACACCGGGGAGCTGTTTTTT
CASSLWTANTGELFF
>TRBJ2-5|NA|TRBV19
TGTGCCAGTAGTCACGGGACCGGAGGGGAGACCCAGTACTTC
CASSHGTGGETQYF
>TRBJ1-5|TRBD1|TRBV6-5
TGTGCCAGCAGTTCGGACAGGGCGAGGCAGCCCCAGCATTTT
CASSSDRARQPQHF
>TRBJ1-5|NA|TRBV29-1
TGCAGCACCTCAGCAGGCTACAATCAGCCCCAGCATTTT
CSTSAGYNQPQHF
>TRBJ2-1|NA|TRBV5-1
TGCGCCAGCAGCAAAACGCCTATGTCTGAGCAGTTCTTC
CASSKTPMSEQFF
>TRBJ2-2|NA|TRBV7-2
TGTGCCAGCAGCTTAGGCGGGCGGGTGGGGGAGCTGTTTTTT
CASSLGGRVGELFF
>TRBJ1-2|TRBD1|TRBV19
TGTGCCAGCCGCGACAGGGGGCTTCAGGGTGGCTACACCTTC
CASRDRGLQGGYTF
>TRBJ1-5|TRBD1|TRBV2
TGTGCCAGCACTTACACAGGGGCAGATCAGCCCCAGCATTTT
CASTYTGADQPQHF
>TRBJ2-7|TRBD1|TRBV6-6
TGTGCCAGCAGCGTCGGACAGGGGATCCCTCGGGAGCAGTACTTC
CASSVGQGIPREQYF
>TRBJ1-2|TRBD1|TRBV7-9
TGTGCCAGCAGCCCCGGGACAGGGGGCCATGGCTACACCTTC
CASSPGTGGHGYTF
>TRBJ1-5|NA|TRBV5-4
TGTGCCAGCAGCTTGGAGGGGGGGGCAGGGAGCAATCAGCCCCAGCATTTT
CASSLEGGAGSNQPQHF
>TRBJ2-7|NA|TRBV27
TGTGCCAGCAGTTTACCAGGATCCTACGAGCAGTACTTC
CASSLPGSYEQYF
>TRBJ2-5|TRBD2|TRBV5-1
TGCGCCAGCAGCTTGGCCGGGGGGGCCGGGGAGACCCAGTACTTC
CASSLAGGAGETQYF
>TRBJ1-6|NA|TRBV25-1
TGTGCCAGCAGTGACTCTTACAGGGTTGCTTCACCCCTCCACTTT
CASSDSYRVASPLHF
>TRBJ1-2|NA|TRBV6-1
TGTGCCAGCAGTGTGATCAGGGGTGATGGCTACACCTTC
CASSVIRGDGYTF
>TRBJ1-1|NA|TRBV19
TGTGCCAGTAGTATAACAGTGAACACTGAAGCTTTCTTT
CASSITVNTEAFF
>TRBJ2-5|TRBD2|TRBV2
TGTGCCACCGGACTAGCGGAAGAGACCCAGTACTTC
CATGLAEETQYF
>TRBJ2-2|NA|TRBV7-3
TGTGCCAGCGGGACCGGGGGAAACACCGGGGAGCTGTTTTTT
CASGTGGNTGELFF
>TRBJ1-5|TRBD1|TRBV6-5
TGTGCCAGCAGTTTAGGGACAGGGGGTAGTCAGCCCCAGCATTTT
CASSLGTGGSQPQHF
>TRBJ1-4|NA|TRBV6-1
TGTGCCAGCAGGGAAATACGGACGGAGGGGAAGAAAAAACTGTTTTTT
CASREIRTEGKKKLFF
>TRBJ2-5|NA|TRBV5-1
TGCGCCAGCAGCTTGACAAGTCAAGAGACCCAGTACTTC
CASSLTSQETQYF
>TRBJ2-7|NA|TRBV12-5
TGTGCTAGTGGTTTGGTCATTGGGACACGATCCTACGAGCAGTACTTC
CASGLVIGTRSYEQYF
>TRBJ2-5|TRBD2|TRBV5-6
TGTGCCAGCAGCCCTCTGACTAGCGGGGGGTGGGAGACCCAGTACTTC
CASSPLTSGGWETQYF
>TRBJ2-5|NA|TRBV6-6
TGTGCCAGCAATCAGCGGGCGGGTCGCGTGGAGACCCAGTACTTC
CASNQRAGRVETQYF